The 2 T cell receptor beta chains given below trace back to one sample, sequenced in a study of cytomegalovirus exposure and HLA in healthy donors. The PCR made use of 60 Vbeta and 13 Jbeta primers. Using immunoSEQ multiplex PCR, the repertoire was profiled, and TCRdb retains in-frame clones only, with some absent. The sample includes about 120,000 clones, 73% of them seen just once. Sequencing used PBMCs. These receptors were taken from a woman in her thirties or forties in good health and CMV-seronegative.

The chain uses TRBV7-2 and TRBJ2-1; a possible D gene is TRBD1 (6 bases). The germline V gene encodes CDR1 SGHTA and CDR2 FQGNSA. This CDR3 spans 15 amino acids. V lost 3 bases to trimming and J lost 4 bases, with 13 bases between them. For the CDR3, the DNA is TGTGCCAGCAGCTTGGATCAGGGGATTTACAATGAGCAGTTCTTC. Its protein is CASSLDQGIYNEQFF.

This clone was observed a few times. This chain joins TRBV6-5 and TRBJ2-3, with 10 nucleotides matching TRBD2. The CDR3 is made up of 14 amino acids. Germline V gene sequence: CDR1 MNHEY, CDR2 SVGAGI. Losses at the gene ends were 7 bases for V and 6 bases for J; bases not matched to a gene: 7. The chain's CDR3 is CASTPSGSEDTQYF. DNA for the CDR3: TGTGCCAGCACCCCTAGCGGGAGCGAGGATACGCAGTATTTT.